This TCR beta chain was recorded in a study of blood T cell repertoires in COVID-19. Study overall: COVID-19 samples from acute and convalescent phases originated in the United States, Italy and Spain. PBMCs, B-cell-depleted T cells, or T cells provided the cDNA or gDNA that made up the material.

Original methodology: Estimates of nucleated cell counts were drawn from the amplification of reference gene primers. The assay was immunoSEQ multiplex PCR, and TCRdb's table has in-frame clones only and misses some. V and J calls and clone size come straight from that table; D and trimming were deduced from the DNA. The repertoire holds about 200,000 clones, with about 80% as singletons. Germline V lookup: CDR1 GTSNPN, CDR2 SVGIG (reference sequence). The CDR3 runs to 15 residues. The V end lost 0 bases, the J end lost 3 bases, and 12 bases lay between the germline ends. Sequenced material: PBMCs or T cells enriched from blood (not recorded which). The TCR originated in a man in his forties or fifties who had recovered from COVID-19. The J gene is TRBJ1-5, the V gene TRBV30; D gene uncertain. The DNA of the CDR3 is TGTGCCTGGAGTGTACCAGGTTCTAACAATCAGCCCCAGCATTTT. This translates into CAWSVPGSNNQPQHF.